The source of this TCR beta chain is a study of neurological immune-mediated disorders. 5'RACE employing 10-nucleotide random UMIs yielded the cDNA. MiXCR, applied by TCRdb to the 5' RACE reads, yields one record per CDR3 protein. Counted here are roughly 100,000 distinct CDR3 sequences, 11% occurring once; the ten biggest clones make up approximately 3.1%. The trim removed 4 bases at V and 3 bases at J, leaving 6 bases unmatched. Germline V gives CDR1 SGHRS, CDR2 YFSETQ. This CDR3 region has 15 residues. This clonotype was counted ten times or more. Indicated time point: longitudinal time-point 3. This TCR came from a female donor with HTLV-1-associated myelopathy (HAM/TSP). This rearrangement joins TRBV5-1 to TRBJ1-5, with 8 bases aligning to TRBD1. Sequencing was carried out using PBMCs. The CDR3 DNA follows: TGCGCCAGCAGCGCACAGGGGGGGGTCAATCAGCCCCAGCATTTT. Translation: CASSAQGGVNQPQHF.